Shown below are 4 T cell receptor beta chains from a single sample sequenced in a study of shared clonotypes between healthy human individuals. Sequencing used immunoSEQ multiplex PCR; TCRdb keeps in-frame clones, though not all of them. The profile shows 1.4 million to 1.5 million clones, over 95% of them singletons. The sample was naive CD4+ T cells sorted from blood. Subset of the sample: CD45RA+ positively selected. These receptors came from a young man in good health.

The gene calls are TRBV29-1 and TRBJ2-1; weak D call: TRBD1 (5 bases). CDR1 is SQVTM and CDR2 is ANQGSEA in the germline V gene. Trimming took off 6 bases at V and 8 bases at J, with 14 bases between the two ends. CDR3 length equals 12 residues. This chain's CDR3 is CSVPPEGDEQFF. The CDR3 nucleotides read TGCAGCGTCCCCCCTGAAGGGGATGAGCAGTTCTTC.

V usage is TRBV29-1 and J usage is TRBJ1-1; no clear D. Trimming removed 4 bases at V and 4 bases at J, with 7 bases between. The CDR3 extends over 11 amino acids. CDR1 and CDR2 from the germline V gene are SQVTM and ANQGSEA. The CDR3 here is CSVVPVTEAFF. CDR3 DNA: TGCAGCGTTGTCCCTGTCACTGAAGCTTTCTTT.

Concerning this clone: Other nucleotide sequences from this sample produce the same CDR3. The CDR3 DNA sequence: TGTGCCAGCAGCTTGGCGGGTTCCTACGAGCAGTACTTC. Translating it yields CASSLAGSYEQYF. The V and J genes are TRBV5-6 and TRBJ2-7; D is undetermined. Trimming stripped 0 bases from V and 1 base from J, with 5 bases between. Germline V lookup: CDR1 SGHDT, CDR2 YYEEEE. The CDR3 is 13 residues long.

In this sample, this clone turned up once. The V and J genes are TRBV5-1 and TRBJ1-5; D is possibly TRBD1 (6 bases). Trimming took 0 bases from V and 2 from J, leaving 12 bases between them. The CDR3 loop spans 16 amino acids. Germline assignment: CDR1 SGHRS and CDR2 YFSETQ. The CDR3 here is CASSLGTGFGNQPQHF. The CDR3 DNA follows: TGCGCCAGCAGCTTGGGTACAGGGTTTGGCAATCAGCCCCAGCATTTT. Full variable domain (outside the CDR3, taken from reference TRBV5-1 and TRBJ1-5): KAGVTQTPRYLIKTRGQQVTLSCSPISGHRSVSWYQQTPGQGLQFLFEYFSETQRNKGNFPGRFSGRQFSNSRSEMNVSTLELGDSALYLCASSLGTGFGNQPQHFGDGTRLSIL.